This TCR beta chain came from a study of neurological immune-mediated disorders (dated by TCRdb to between 2018 and 2021). Context from the whole study: The study compared peripheral blood TCR-beta repertoires of HTLV-I-associated myelopathy (HAM/TSP) patients, multiple sclerosis patients and healthy controls using UMI-based sequencing. The 90 to 120 TCR-beta libraries covered PBMC samples along with longitudinal samples, technical triplicates, and paired sorted CD4+ and CD8+ T-cell subsets. Longitudinal HAM/TSP and healthy donors were sampled at 3 time-points each (3-40 month intervals). The cohort was made up of 68 subjects, consisting of roughly 14 HAM/TSP patients, around 35 multiple sclerosis patients and 20 healthy controls.

The CDR3 measures 14 amino acids from cysteine to phenylalanine. Only the CDR3 DNA stays, 42 bases, in frame from base 1. Compared with germline, V lacks 6 bases and J lacks 6 bases; bases without a gene match: 10. The germline V gene yields SQVTM for CDR1 and ANQGSEA for CDR2. Broader findings and caveats from the paper: TCR clonal expansion was greatest in HAM/TSP patients and smallest in MS patients, who ranked below even healthy controls. No identical CDR3 amino acid sequences were shared among expanded clones across subjects, suggesting private TCR-beta repertoires in all groups.

cDNA was synthesized by template-switch 5'RACE using a primer with a 10-nucleotide random unique molecular identifier that tagged each TCR transcript. Every sequencing run yielded over 170 million TCR-beta sequences covering 15-18 subjects. The RNeasy kit was used for extraction of total RNA. Using the KAPA Real-time Library Amplification kit, TCR-beta VDJ regions were amplified with primers for the TCR constant region and the 5'RACE anchor. Sample indexes and Illumina adaptors were added in a first PCR, and a second PCR then increased library yield. After Ampure bead purification, the TCR product of roughly 650 bp was size-selected on a 2% E-gel SizeSelection system. Library quality was checked on a Bioanalyzer, concentration was measured with Qubit, and libraries were quantified with the Kapa Library Quantification kit before pooling. Libraries were sequenced paired-end 2 x 150 bp on an Illumina HiSeq 2500. To increase sequence diversity, about 23-32% phiX was spiked into each library pool. In the original analysis: Quality-filtered reads were processed with the UMI-based MiGEC pipeline, which removed over 75% of raw TCR sequences during error correction. IMGT germline references were used for alignment of VDJ genes, and clonotypes were defined by a unique CDR3 amino acid sequence together with V-J genes. Clonal expansion, Shannon diversity and CDR3 relatedness (CalcPairwiseDistances, ClusterSamples) were evaluated with VDJtools, and phylogenetic trees were built with CLCbio workbench. Using coefficient-of-variation modelling across technical triplicates, the study counted a clone as expanded if it had at least 8 unique UMIs. The public reads were reprocessed in TCRdb via fastp at Q25 and MiXCR, keeping in-frame beta chains. Under each unique CDR3 protein, matching rows form one entry showing the most common genes and DNA. These V and J calls originate from TCRdb's pipeline instead of the authors' own analysis. This sample has 50,000 to 70,000 distinct CDR3 sequences in its table, and about 10% of those were observed once. The ten biggest clones cover about 6.6% of the sample.

This clonotype has a count of ten or more. There is no known antigen for this receptor. No much larger clone exists at a distance of one base, and base qualities are not known. What this sample's time point label stands for: longitudinal time-point 1 (baseline). For unsorted PBMC libraries, 2 million PBMCs were used after storage in RNAlater at -80 degrees C until RNA extraction. Peripheral blood was subjected to Ficoll-Hypaque density gradient centrifugation to isolate PBMCs, which were then cryopreserved in liquid nitrogen. The chain uses TRBV29-1 and TRBJ2-3, with 9 bases matching TRBD2. This clonotype was obtained from a male donor with HTLV-1-associated myelopathy (HAM/TSP). Sequencing was done on a sample of PBMCs. The CDR3: CSVTSGGQADTQYF. The sequenced DNA is TGCAGCGTAACGAGCGGGGGGCAGGCTGATACGCAGTATTTT.